What follows are 15 T cell receptor beta chains derived from one specimen sequenced in a study of Graves' ophthalmopathy and Graves' hyperthyroidism. The study amplified TCR beta CDR3 regions using RNA transcripts. Following a first-round RT-PCR that used HTBI primers, a second-round multiplex PCR was carried out. One entry per CDR3 protein, called by TCRdb with MiXCR from the multiplex PCR reads. In the table there are around 1,200,000 distinct CDR3 sequences, 35% to 45% of which are singletons. Sequencing used peripheral blood or thyroid tissue (not recorded which). All receptors derive from an adult man with Graves' hyperthyroidism.

A single count supports this clonotype. This rearrangement joins TRBV19 to TRBJ2-5; TRBD1 is a possible D gene (6 bases). The germline V and J ends were trimmed by 7 bases and 0 bases, with 15 bases remaining between them. Germline lookup yields CDR1 LNHDA and CDR2 SQIVND (reference sequence). This CDR3 has 15 residues. The CDR3 bases are TGTGCCAGTATGGGAAGACAGGCCAACCAAGAGACCCAGTACTTC. It specifies CASMGRQANQETQYF.

This clonotype was detected many times. V usage is TRBV29-1 and J usage is TRBJ1-2, with unresolved D. Germline assignment: CDR1 SQVTM and CDR2 ANQGSEA. The CDR3 is 13 amino acids. V lost 3 bases, J lost 0 bases, and 8 bases lay in between. The CDR3 region has the DNA TGCAGCGTTGACGACTACACTAACTATGGCTACACCTTC. Protein sequence: CSVDDYTNYGYTF.

This clonotype showed up many times. This sequence joins TRBV7-2 and TRBJ2-7; 12 positions agree with TRBD2. The CDR3 runs 15 residues. Germline CDR1 SGHTA, CDR2 FQGNSA. V gave up 2 bases and J gave up 3 bases; unmatched junction bases: 2. The DNA for the CDR3 is TGTGCCAGCAGCTTAATGACTAGCGGGAGCTACGAGCAGTACTTC. Its translation: CASSLMTSGSYEQYF.

In this sample, this clonotype turned up a few times. This rearrangement joins TRBV12-3 or TRBV12-4 to TRBJ2-7, with D unresolved. V lost 1 base to trimming and J lost 2 bases, with 9 bases between them. This CDR3 is 14 amino acids long. In nucleotides, the CDR3 is TGTGCCAGCAGTTTAGGGCGGATCGCCTACGAGCAGTACTTC. Translation gives CASSLGRIAYEQYF.

This clonotype was observed many times. The chain employs TRBV7-9 and TRBJ1-6, with D perhaps TRBD1 (6 bases). V was trimmed by 2 bases and J by 7 bases, leaving 15 bases between them. The CDR3 has 16 amino acids. The germline V gene encodes CDR1 SEHNR and CDR2 FQNEAQ (reference sequence). CDR3 nucleotide sequence: TGTGCCAGCAGCTTACGGGGGCCGGGGGCCAATTCACCCCTCCACTTT. Amino acids: CASSLRGPGANSPLHF.

In its sample, this clonotype was seen a few times. DNA of the CDR3: TGTGCCAGCAGCTCGCAAAGGAGAGGGACTAGCGGGAGTATAAATGCCGGGGAGCTGTTTTTT. It codes for CASSSQRRGTSGSINAGELFF. The V and J genes are TRBV7-2 and TRBJ2-2; 14 bases match TRBD2. The CDR3 contains 21 residues. Germline assignment: CDR1 SGHTA and CDR2 FQGNSA. J lost 6 bases, V lost 4 bases, and 19 bases had no gene match. The whole variable domain, remainder taken from reference TRBV7-2 and TRBJ2-2, is GAGVSQSPSNKVTEKGKDVELRCDPISGHTALYWYRQSLGQGLEFLIYFQGNSAPDKSGLPSDRFSAERTGGSVSTLTIQRTQQEDSAVYLCASSSQRRGTSGSINAGELFFGEGSRLTVL.

Only a few counts were recorded for this clonotype. The rearrangement uses TRBV9 and TRBJ1-2; perhaps TRBD1 as D (5 bases). Germline V lookup: CDR1 SGDLS, CDR2 YYNGEE. The CDR3 has 14 residues. The germline V and J ends were trimmed by 4 bases and 5 bases, with 15 bases remaining between them. The chain's CDR3 is CASSQDNGGYGYTF. For the CDR3, the DNA is TGTGCCAGCAGCCAAGATAATGGGGGATATGGCTACACCTTC.

The chain employs TRBV5-1 and TRBJ1-2; TRBD1 matches at 7 bases. Germline CDR1 SGHRS, CDR2 YFSETQ. With 2 bases clipped from V and 3 bases from J, the junction kept 7 bases outside the gene matches. The length of the CDR3 is 15 residues. The CDR3 here is CASSLQGRRDYGYTF. The CDR3 DNA sequence: TGCGCCAGCAGCTTACAGGGGCGCCGTGACTATGGCTACACCTTC.

This rearrangement joins TRBV12-3 or TRBV12-4 to TRBJ2-7; 7 nucleotides line up with TRBD2. There are 16 residues in the CDR3. Unmatched junction bases numbered 9, after V lost 4 bases and J lost 0 bases. The CDR3 DNA follows: TGTGCCAGCAGTTCGGAAAGCGGGACCAACTCCTACGAGCAGTACTTC. This translates into CASSSESGTNSYEQYF.

This clonotype has just a few counts. The chain carries TRBV5-1 and TRBJ2-5; D remains unclear. V dropped 3 bases and J dropped 1 base, with 13 bases sitting between them. Germline assignment: CDR1 SGHRS and CDR2 YFSETQ. This CDR3 has 15 residues. DNA for the CDR3: TGCGCCAGCAGCTCAAGGAAGGAGTTCCAAGAGACCCAGTACTTC. It is translated as CASSSRKEFQETQYF.

This chain connects TRBV5-1 to TRBJ2-7; TRBD1 agrees at 11 bases. CDR3 length: 13 amino acids. V was clipped by 10 bases and J by 5 bases; unmatched bases: 8. Germline loops: CDR1 SGHRS, CDR2 YFSETQ. CDR3 loop: CAGGRTGGHEQYF. The CDR3 nucleotides read TGCGCCGGGGGGCGGACAGGGGGCCACGAGCAGTACTTC.

The chain is built from TRBV6-5 and TRBJ1-6, with a possible D match to TRBD1 (6 bases). Germline V lookup: CDR1 MNHEY, CDR2 SVGAGI. The length of the CDR3 is 14 residues. Trimming took off 6 bases at V and 9 bases at J, with 15 bases between the two ends. The CDR3 nucleotides are TGTGCCAGCAGCTGGGGACAAATAGGTTCACCCCTCCACTTT. Translating it yields CASSWGQIGSPLHF.

The chain has TRBV2 and TRBJ2-2; D uncertain. CDR1 and CDR2 from the germline V gene are SNHLY and FYNNEI. V lost 3 bases, J lost 9 bases, and 5 bases lay in between. The CDR3 length is 11 residues. CDR3 sequence (DNA): TGTGCCAGCAGTGACGGCAGGGAGCTGTTTTTT. Translated, it gives CASSDGRELFF.

There are many counts of this clonotype. The V gene is TRBV11-2, the J gene TRBJ1-6; D gene ambiguous. Germline V gene data show CDR1 as SGHAT and CDR2 as FQNNGV. With 5 bases removed from V and 7 bases from J, the gap between germline ends came to 12 bases. The CDR3 length is 14 residues. The CDR3 loop is CASSRDPRNSPLHF. The CDR3 coding sequence is TGTGCCAGCAGCAGAGATCCCAGGAATTCACCCCTCCACTTT.

This clonotype was seen ten or more times. This CDR3 reads CSVGRAEPETQYF. The CDR3 DNA follows: TGCAGCGTTGGACGGGCTGAACCAGAGACCCAGTACTTC. The gene calls are TRBV29-1 and TRBJ2-5; no firm D call. Germline lookup yields CDR1 SQVTM and CDR2 ANQGSEA. This CDR3 spans 13 amino acids. With 4 bases removed from V and 4 bases from J, the gap between germline ends came to 13 bases.